The 26 T cell receptor beta chains below all came from one sample that was sequenced in a study of radiotherapy plus CTLA-4 blockade in lung cancer. Using immunoSEQ multiplex PCR, the repertoire was profiled, and TCRdb retains in-frame clones only, with some absent. The sample records tens of thousands of clones, approximately 68% being singletons. The specimen was peripheral blood, collected from a patient treated with radiotherapy plus ipilimumab. The receptors shown here come from a human donor with non-small cell lung cancer whose response to radiotherapy plus ipilimumab could not be evaluated.

This rearrangement joins TRBV5-1 to TRBJ2-7, with D perhaps TRBD1 (6 bases). Trimming pared 4 bases from V and 3 bases from J, leaving 14 bases between. The CDR3 contains 14 residues. CDR1 SGHRS and CDR2 YFSETQ come from the germline V gene. CDR3 nucleotide sequence: TGCGCCAGCAGCCATGGGGACAACCTCTACGAGCAGTACTTC. It yields the protein CASSHGDNLYEQYF.

The chain couples TRBV28 to TRBJ2-3; D remains ambiguous. The CDR3 sequence is 13 residues long. V lost 6 bases and J 9 bases, leaving 16 bases between the germline ends. Germline CDR1 and CDR2: MDHEN and SYDVKM. CDR3 sequence reads: CASSRTAIRTQYF. CDR3 bases: TGTGCCAGCAGCCGAACAGCCATTCGCACGCAGTATTTT.

This chain connects TRBV7-9 to TRBJ2-1; 15 bases are shared with TRBD2. The ends lost 3 bases at V and 9 bases at J; junction bases unmatched: 6. The germline V gene encodes CDR1 SEHNR and CDR2 FQNEAQ (reference sequence). The CDR3 extends over 16 amino acids. For the CDR3, the DNA is TGTGCCAGCAGCTTGGGACTAGCGGGGGGAGTAGGTGAGCAGTTCTTC. Amino acids: CASSLGLAGGVGEQFF.

The chain links TRBV29-1 to TRBJ2-7, with D perhaps matching TRBD1 (5 bases). Germline-derived CDR1 and CDR2 are SQVTM and ANQGSEA. There are 11 residues in the CDR3. Trimming left V 4 bases short and J 4 bases short, with 8 bases between. The CDR3, as DNA: TGCAGCGTTGTACAGGTGTACGAGCAGTACTTC. Protein product: CSVVQVYEQYF.

A single count supports this clone. V gene TRBV6-5 combines with J gene TRBJ1-2, with TRBD1 identical over 8 bases. Germline CDR1 MNHEY, CDR2 SVGAGI. The CDR3 spans 14 residues. Germline trimming cut 4 bases from V and 3 bases from J; bases unmatched to any gene: 4. This CDR3 reads CASSSSGGYYGYTF. The DNA of the CDR3 is TGTGCCAGCAGTTCTTCAGGGGGCTACTATGGCTACACCTTC.

This clone was counted a few times. This chain connects TRBV12-5 to TRBJ1-1; D is ambiguous. V lost 6 bases to trimming and J lost 5 bases, with 13 bases between them. The CDR3 runs 13 residues. Looked up from germline, CDR1 is LGHNT and CDR2 is FRNRAP. The CDR3 reads CASGLERGTEAFF. The CDR3 DNA reads as TGTGCTAGTGGCTTAGAACGTGGTACTGAAGCTTTCTTT.

This clone was observed a handful of times. This chain uses TRBV11-1 with TRBJ2-7, with a possible D match to TRBD1 (6 bases). This CDR3 is built from 13 residues. Between the trimmed V and J ends, which lost 6 bases and 7 bases, there was a span of 16 bases. Germline V gene lookup returns CDR1 SGHAT and CDR2 FQDESV (reference sequence). CDR3 in DNA: TGTGCCAGCAGGAGGAGGTTGGGACAAGAGCAGTACTTC. It specifies CASRRRLGQEQYF.

This sequence joins TRBV6-1 and TRBJ1-1; no clear D gene. Looked up from germline, CDR1 is MNHNS and CDR2 is SASEGT. V lost 6 bases and J lost 6, with 17 bases in between. This CDR3 region has 14 residues. Written as DNA, the CDR3 is TGTGCCAGCAGGTTATTACAGTACCTCCCTGAAGCTTTCTTT. It translates to CASRLLQYLPEAFF.

The V call is TRBV2, the J call TRBJ2-7; TRBD2 aligns across 9 bases. This CDR3 is built from 15 residues. V lost 4 bases and J lost 0; bases outside the gene matches: 4. The germline CDR1 and CDR2 sequences are SNHLY and FYNNEI. In DNA form, the CDR3 reads TGTGCCAGCAGTGCGCTAGCGGGGATCTCCTACGAGCAGTACTTC. This gives the protein CASSALAGISYEQYF.

This clone was observed a few times. This chain connects TRBV6-6 to TRBJ1-4, with D maybe TRBD1 (6 bases). Germline CDR1 is MNHNY and CDR2 is SVGAGI (reference sequence). V dropped 10 bases and J dropped 6 bases, with 15 bases sitting between them. The CDR3 totals 13 residues. The CDR3 spells CAIALPGDEKLFF. In nucleotides, the CDR3 is TGTGCCATCGCCCTCCCAGGGGATGAAAAACTGTTTTTT.

The chain combines TRBV30 with TRBJ2-4; TRBD2 matches 9 bases. The CDR3 consists of 17 residues. V lost 0 bases, J lost 4 bases, and 10 bases stayed unmatched. Germline V CDR1 and CDR2: GTSNPN, SVGIG (reference sequence). The DNA for the CDR3 is TGTGCCTGGAGTGTATCCGGGGCGGGAGGGCCTAAAAACATTCAGTACTTC. Amino acids: CAWSVSGAGGPKNIQYF.

V usage is TRBV4-1 and J usage is TRBJ1-1, with 7 bases aligning to TRBD1. The germline CDR1 and CDR2 sequences are MGHRA and YSYEKL. The CDR3 spans 20 residues. J lost 0 bases, V lost 4 bases, and 20 bases had no gene match. This chain's CDR3 is CASSLSRAVGGFKMNTEAFF. CDR3 sequence (DNA): TGCGCCAGCAGCCTCTCAAGGGCGGTAGGGGGCTTCAAAATGAACACTGAAGCTTTCTTT.

The chain couples TRBV9 to TRBJ1-1; D gene uncertain. Trimming removed 0 bases from V and 4 bases from J, with 10 bases in between. The CDR3 covers 14 residues. The germline V gene encodes CDR1 SGDLS and CDR2 YYNGEE. CDR3 sequence: CASSVDNYLTEAFF. CDR3 DNA: TGTGCCAGCAGCGTAGATAACTATCTCACTGAAGCTTTCTTT.

Here the CDR3 DNA reads TGTGCCAGCAACGGGGGGGGAACGGCGTGGGCTTTCTTT. Protein product: CASNGGGTAWAFF. The V gene is TRBV2, the J gene TRBJ1-1, with TRBD1 as a possible D gene (5 bases). The germline CDR1 and CDR2 sequences are SNHLY and FYNNEI. CDR3 size: 13 residues. Trimming stripped 7 bases from V and 11 bases from J, with 20 bases between.

The chain has TRBV28 and TRBJ2-5; 9 bases agree with TRBD1. The end of the DNA is better explained by TRBJ2-7, so the J call may be wrong. The CDR3 covers 16 residues. Germline-derived CDR1 and CDR2 are MDHEN and SYDVKM. The CDR3 DNA sequence: TGTGCCAGCAGTGTTCCGCCGGGACAGGGTCGCTACGAGCAGTACTTC. This gives the protein CASSVPPGQGRYEQYF.

The chain links TRBV7-3 to TRBJ2-1; 8 bases line up with TRBD1. Trimming took 1 base from V and 8 from J; bases not matched to a gene: 10. This CDR3 region has 16 residues. Germline V CDR1 and CDR2: SGHTA, FQGTGA. DNA for the CDR3: TGTGCCAGCAGCTTAATGCGGGCAGGGGGCCGGGATGAGCAGTTCTTC. This sequence encodes CASSLMRAGGRDEQFF.

The chain uses TRBV18 and TRBJ1-1; D remains unclear. The CDR3 length is 14 residues. Germline assignment: CDR1 KGHSH and CDR2 LQKENI. V gave up 0 bases and J gave up 3 bases, with 8 bases separating them. The CDR3 here is CASSPPVAYTEAFF. Written as DNA, the CDR3 is TGTGCCAGCTCACCACCTGTAGCTTACACTGAAGCTTTCTTT.

The DNA of the CDR3 is TGCGCCAGCAGCCACGTGTCCGGGGGGACAGATACGCAGTATTTT. Translation: CASSHVSGGTDTQYF. The chain recombines TRBV4-1 with TRBJ2-3, with TRBD2 identical over 7 bases. From germline, CDR1 is MGHRA and CDR2 YSYEKL. The CDR3 loop spans 15 amino acids. The ends lost 3 bases at V and 3 bases at J; junction bases unmatched: 6.

This clone was counted a single time. The V gene is TRBV11-1, the J gene TRBJ1-6; D is unresolved. Germline assignment: CDR1 SGHAT and CDR2 FQDESV (reference sequence). Trimming left V 4 bases short and J 0 bases short, with 7 bases between. The CDR3 runs 15 residues. In DNA, the CDR3 is TGTGCCAGCAGCTCCCGGGTCTCCTATAATTCACCCCTCCACTTT. It yields the protein CASSSRVSYNSPLHF. The full variable domain, completed using reference TRBV11-1 and TRBJ1-6, is EAEVAQSPRYKITEKSQAVAFWCDPISGHATLYWYRQILGQGPELLVQFQDESVVDDSQLPKDRFSAERLKGVDSTLKIQPAELGDSAMYLCASSSRVSYNSPLHFGNGTRLTVT.

V usage is TRBV19 and J usage is TRBJ2-7, with TRBD2 identical over 10 bases. Germline trimming cut 5 bases from V and 2 bases from J; bases unmatched to any gene: 9. Germline V gene data show CDR1 as LNHDA and CDR2 as SQIVND (reference sequence). The length of the CDR3 is 16 residues. CDR3 nucleotide sequence: TGTGCCAGTAGTGCCGTAGGACTAGCGGTCCCCTACGAGCAGTACTTC. Translation gives CASSAVGLAVPYEQYF.

A note on this clone: The sample holds other DNA sequences that translate to the same CDR3. The rearrangement joins TRBV6-1 to TRBJ1-1; TRBD1 matches at 7 bases. The CDR3 totals 14 residues. Losses at the gene ends were 2 bases for V and 6 bases for J; bases not matched to a gene: 6. Germline loops: CDR1 MNHNS, CDR2 SASEGT. The CDR3 DNA reads TGTGCCAGCAGTGAACGACAGGGTGGCGCTGAAGCTTTCTTT. Translated: CASSERQGGAEAFF.

This clone was detected a few times. The genes are TRBV19 and TRBJ1-2, with 8 bases lining up with TRBD1. V shed 5 bases and J 3 bases; nucleotides not matched to a gene: 5. Germline CDR1 reads LNHDA; CDR2 reads SQIVND (reference sequence). This CDR3 region has 14 residues. CDR3 bases: TGTGCCAGTAGTGTACAGGGGGAAGACTATGGCTACACCTTC. Its translation is CASSVQGEDYGYTF.

The chain is built from TRBV7-9 and TRBJ2-3, with 8 nucleotides matching TRBD2. CDR1 and CDR2 (germline): SEHNR, FQNEAQ (reference sequence). This CDR3 has 16 residues. The V and J ends lost 5 bases and 1 base, in that order; junction bases with no gene match: 8. The chain's CDR3 is CASSTGLAERTDTQYF. The CDR3 bases are TGTGCCAGCAGCACAGGACTAGCTGAACGCACAGATACGCAGTATTTT.

This clone was observed a handful of times. The V call is TRBV4-1, the J call TRBJ1-1; TRBD1 might be the D (6 bases). Germline CDR1 reads MGHRA; CDR2 reads YSYEKL. This CDR3 has 14 amino acids. V was shortened by 3 bases and J by 8 bases, with 16 bases between the two germline ends. CDR3 sequence reads: CASSQTDSTFEAFF. The CDR3 region has the DNA TGCGCCAGCAGCCAGACGGACAGTACCTTCGAAGCTTTCTTT.

This clone was counted between two and nine times. This chain links TRBV30 with TRBJ2-3, with 8 bases that match TRBD1. The V segment lost 5 bases and the J segment 3 bases; nucleotides outside the gene matches: 1. Germline CDR1 is GTSNPN and CDR2 is SVGIG (reference sequence). The CDR3 contains 12 residues. The CDR3 reads CAWGQGTDTQYF. CDR3 coding DNA: TGTGCCTGGGGACAGGGAACAGATACGCAGTATTTT.

The rearrangement joins TRBV25-1 to TRBJ2-5; 8 bases line up with TRBD2. Gene TRBJ2-7 matches the end of the DNA better, so the J call may be wrong. The CDR3 totals 14 residues. Germline values: CDR1 MGHDK, CDR2 SYGVNS. The CDR3: CASATSGLPYEQYF. DNA for the CDR3: TGTGCCAGCGCAACTAGCGGACTCCCCTACGAGCAGTACTTC.